These 7 T cell receptor beta chains originate from one sample sequenced in a study of blood T cell repertoires in COVID-19. Assay: immunoSEQ multiplex PCR; the TCRdb copy retains only in-frame clones and omits some. Counted here are more than 200,000 clones, around 80% occurring once; the ten biggest clones make up 7% to 10%. The sample consisted of peripheral blood. The receptors originated from a woman aged 45-60 years with acute or convalescent COVID-19.

The V gene is TRBV27, the J gene TRBJ2-5; 14 nucleotides match TRBD2. V lost 4 bases and J lost 5; bases outside the gene matches: 15. Per the germline V gene, CDR1 is MNHEY and CDR2 is SMNVEV (reference sequence). This CDR3 comprises 19 residues. CDR3 amino acids: CASSSLASGLAGVGETQYF. The CDR3 DNA reads TGTGCCAGCAGTTCCCTCGCCTCGGGACTAGCGGGAGTAGGGGAGACCCAGTACTTC.

This clone was detected only once. The J gene is TRBJ2-5, the V gene TRBV6-5; D perhaps matches TRBD2 (6 bases). V dropped 8 bases and J dropped 3 bases, with 13 bases sitting between them. CDR1 is MNHEY and CDR2 is SVGAGI in the germline V gene. The CDR3 extends over 13 amino acids. The CDR3 bases are TGTGCCAGCCCCACGGGGGTGGAAGAGACCCAGTACTTC. Its protein is CASPTGVEETQYF.

The V call is TRBV1, the J call TRBJ2-7; the table calls TRBD2, which could not be checked here. TRBV1 is tagged as a pseudogene. The CDR3 runs to 17 residues. Here the CDR3 DNA reads TGCACCAGCAGCCTGGCTTGCGGATTCCCTAGCTCCTACGAGCAGTACTTC. Protein product: CTSSLACGFPSSYEQYF.

This clone was counted a few times. This rearrangement joins TRBV27 to TRBJ2-1; TRBD2 aligns across 10 bases. Germline CDR1 reads MNHEY; CDR2 reads SMNVEV (reference sequence). With V trimmed by 3 bases and J by 10 bases, 12 bases remained unmatched. The CDR3 has 16 amino acids. The CDR3 sequence: CASSFSRASGSNEQFF. DNA of the CDR3: TGTGCCAGCAGTTTTAGTAGGGCTAGCGGGAGTAACGAGCAGTTCTTC.

This rearrangement joins TRBV10-1 to TRBJ2-1, with D possibly TRBD2 on 6 matching bases. V dropped 3 bases and J dropped 6 bases, with 9 bases sitting between them. There are 13 residues in the CDR3. Per the germline V gene, CDR1 is WNHNN and CDR2 is SYGVQD (reference sequence). CDR3 coding DNA: TGCGCCAGCAGTGACGGAGGGACCAATGAGCAGTTCTTC. Its translation: CASSDGGTNEQFF.

The chain links TRBV5-1 to TRBJ2-1; the match to TRBD2 covers 9 bases. The junction had 9 bases not matched to a gene; V was cut back by 4 bases and J by 13 bases. The germline V gene has CDR1 SGHRS and CDR2 YFSETQ. CDR3 length equals 13 residues. DNA for the CDR3: TGCGCCAGCAGCCCAGGCCAGCGGGAGGTTCAGTTCTTC. Translating gives CASSPGQREVQFF.

The chain employs TRBV14 and TRBJ1-1, with D tentatively TRBD1 (5 bases). Looked up from germline, CDR1 is SGHDN and CDR2 is FVKESK. The CDR3 is 18 residues long. Trimming left V 2 bases short and J 3 bases short, with 22 bases between. This chain's CDR3 is CASSQLGAPLTSDTEAFF. As DNA, the CDR3 is TGTGCCAGCAGCCAATTAGGGGCGCCCCTTACTTCGGACACTGAAGCTTTCTTT.